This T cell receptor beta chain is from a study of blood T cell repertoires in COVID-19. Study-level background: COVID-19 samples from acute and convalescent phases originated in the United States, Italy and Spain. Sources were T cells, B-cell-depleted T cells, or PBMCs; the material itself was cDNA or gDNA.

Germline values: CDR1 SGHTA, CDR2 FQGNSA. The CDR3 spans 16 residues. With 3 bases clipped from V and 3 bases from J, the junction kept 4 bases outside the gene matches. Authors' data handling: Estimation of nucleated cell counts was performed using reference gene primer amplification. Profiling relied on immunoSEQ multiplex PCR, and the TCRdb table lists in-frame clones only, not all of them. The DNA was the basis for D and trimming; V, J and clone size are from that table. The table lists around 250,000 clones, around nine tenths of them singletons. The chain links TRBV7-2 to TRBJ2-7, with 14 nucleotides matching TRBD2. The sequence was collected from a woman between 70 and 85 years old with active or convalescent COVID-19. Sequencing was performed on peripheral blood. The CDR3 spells CASSFDGLAGGYEQYF. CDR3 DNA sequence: TGTGCCAGCAGCTTCGACGGACTAGCGGGGGGCTACGAGCAGTACTTC. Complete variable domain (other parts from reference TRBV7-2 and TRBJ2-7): GAGVSQSPSNKVTEKGKDVELRCDPISGHTALYWYRQSLGQGLEFLIYFQGNSAPDKSGLPSDRFSAERTGGSVSTLTIQRTQQEDSAVYLCASSFDGLAGGYEQYFGPGTRLTVT.